The rows below give T cell receptor beta chains drawn from one sample of a study of immune evolution from preneoplasia to lung adenocarcinoma. Repertoires were generated with immunoSEQ multiplex PCR, while TCRdb's copy carries only in-frame clones and drops some. The sample lists 12,000 to 15,000 clones, approximately 80% occurring once. The material sequenced was FFPE minimally invasive lung adenocarcinoma tissue. Receptors were obtained from a person aged 55 to 79 with lung adenocarcinoma. Each CDR3 is given with its conserved first and last residue. Each record gives: D gene, V gene, J gene, clone size, CDR3 protein, CDR3 DNA. D genes are given only for firm matches. Rows may omit the clone size; those that give it use once, few, many or a size class.

.	TRBV6-1	TRBJ2-7	.	CASSQIIWYEQYF	TGTGCCAGCAGTCAAATCATTTGGTACGAGCAGTACTTC
.	TRBV5-1	TRBJ2-1	.	CASRPQGNEQFF	TGCGCCAGCAGACCTCAGGGCAATGAGCAGTTCTTC
TRBD1	TRBV7-8	TRBJ1-6	.	CASSGQGANSPLHF	TGTGCCAGCAGCGGGCAGGGGGCGAATTCACCCCTCCACTTT
.	TRBV12-2	TRBJ2-7	.	CASRLAQGSSYEQYF	TGTGCAAGTCGCTTAGCGCAGGGGTCCTCCTACGAGCAGTACTTC
TRBD2	TRBV28	TRBJ2-3	.	CASSYQRERDTQYF	TGTGCCAGCAGCTACCAGCGGGAGAGGGATACGCAGTATTTT
TRBD1	TRBV7-9	TRBJ2-3	few	CASSTGQDTDTQYF	TGTGCCAGCAGCACGGGACAGGACACAGATACGCAGTATTTT
.	TRBV7-2	TRBJ1-5	.	CASSAQGDQPQHF	TGTGCCAGCAGCGCGCAAGGGGATCAGCCCCAGCATTTT
.	TRBV5-5	TRBJ2-7	.	CASSFVRDYEQYF	TGTGCCAGCAGCTTCGTGAGGGACTACGAGCAGTACTTC
.	TRBV7-3	TRBJ2-4	.	CASSLAPRENIQYF	TGTGCCAGCAGCTTAGCGCCCAGGGAAAACATTCAGTACTTC
.	TRBV11-2	TRBJ2-5	.	CASSLGGLGGPQETQYF	TGTGCCAGCAGCTTAGGGGGACTGGGGGGCCCACAAGAGACCCAGTACTTC
.	TRBV29-1	TRBJ1-4	few	CSVPYNEKLFF	TGCAGCGTTCCGTATAATGAAAAACTGTTTTTT
.	TRBV27	TRBJ2-5	once	CASSLYPWQETQYF	TGTGCCAGCAGTTTATACCCCTGGCAAGAGACCCAGTACTTC
.	TRBV11-2	TRBJ2-3	.	CASSPRRLADTQYF	TGTGCCAGCAGCCCCCGTAGATTGGCAGATACGCAGTATTTT
TRBD1	TRBV6-1	TRBJ2-7	.	CASVKETGGYEQYF	TGTGCCAGCGTGAAAGAGACAGGGGGCTACGAGCAGTACTTC
.	TRBV27	TRBJ2-3	.	CASSFFGTMTSTDTQYF	TGTGCCAGCAGTTTCTTTGGGACAATGACTAGCACAGATACGCAGTATTTT
.	TRBV29-1	TRBJ2-7	once	CSVRTVNEQYF	TGCAGCGTTAGGACAGTAAACGAGCAGTACTTC
.	TRBV30	TRBJ2-2	few	CARRTARTGELFF	TGTGCCCGCAGGACAGCCCGCACCGGGGAGCTGTTTTTT
.	TRBV7-9	TRBJ2-5	.	CASSLGPGSAQTQYF	TGTGCCAGCAGCTTAGGTCCGGGGTCCGCCCAGACCCAGTACTTC
.	TRBV11-2	TRBJ1-3	.	CASSTNGGRLTGNTIYF	TGTGCCAGCAGCACGAACGGGGGGCGGCTTACTGGAAACACCATATATTTT
TRBD2	TRBV15	TRBJ2-3	.	CATSRDATSGDTQYF	TGTGCCACCAGCAGAGATGCGACTAGCGGAGATACGCAGTATTTT
.	TRBV7-9	TRBJ1-1	.	CASSPGGPGTEAFF	TGTGCCAGCAGCCCTGGGGGTCCCGGGACTGAAGCTTTCTTT
.	TRBV6-5	TRBJ1-2	.	CASSYVDRTTNYGYTF	TGTGCCAGCAGTTACGTCGACAGGACGACAAACTATGGCTACACCTTC
TRBD1	TRBV19	TRBJ2-2	few	CASSVTGTGPGELFF	TGTGCCAGTAGTGTAACCGGGACAGGGCCCGGGGAGCTGTTTTTT
.	TRBV30	TRBJ2-1	.	CAWINDGLGSNEQFF	TGTGCCTGGATCAACGATGGATTGGGGTCCAATGAGCAGTTCTTC
TRBD2	TRBV7-9	TRBJ2-1	.	CASSLAGAVNEQFF	TGTGCCAGCAGCCTAGCGGGAGCTGTCAATGAGCAGTTCTTC